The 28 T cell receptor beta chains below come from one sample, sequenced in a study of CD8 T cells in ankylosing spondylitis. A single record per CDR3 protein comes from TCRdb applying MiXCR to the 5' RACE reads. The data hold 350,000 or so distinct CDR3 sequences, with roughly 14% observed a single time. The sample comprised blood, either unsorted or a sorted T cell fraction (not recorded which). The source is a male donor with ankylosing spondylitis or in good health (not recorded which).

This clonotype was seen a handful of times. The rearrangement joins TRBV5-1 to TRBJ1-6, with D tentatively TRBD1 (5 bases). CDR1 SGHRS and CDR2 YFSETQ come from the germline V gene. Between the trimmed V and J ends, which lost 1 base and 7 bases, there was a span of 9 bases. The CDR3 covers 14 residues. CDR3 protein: CASSLSGANSPLHF. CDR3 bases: TGCGCCAGCAGCTTGTCCGGGGCCAATTCACCCCTCCACTTT.

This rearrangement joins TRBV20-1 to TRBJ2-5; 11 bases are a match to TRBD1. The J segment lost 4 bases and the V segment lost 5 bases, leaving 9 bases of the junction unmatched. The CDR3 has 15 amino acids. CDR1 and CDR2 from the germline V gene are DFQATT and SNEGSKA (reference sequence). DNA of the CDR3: TGCAGTGCTTCGGAGGGGGGGACAGGGGGAGAGACCCAGTACTTC. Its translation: CSASEGGTGGETQYF.

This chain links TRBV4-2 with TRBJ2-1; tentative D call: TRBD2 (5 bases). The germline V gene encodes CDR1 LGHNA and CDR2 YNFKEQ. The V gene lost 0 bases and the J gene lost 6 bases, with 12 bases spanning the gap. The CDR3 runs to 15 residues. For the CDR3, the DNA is TGTGCCAGCAGCCAAGAGGGCGGGTCCCCCAATGAGCAGTTCTTC. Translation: CASSQEGGSPNEQFF.

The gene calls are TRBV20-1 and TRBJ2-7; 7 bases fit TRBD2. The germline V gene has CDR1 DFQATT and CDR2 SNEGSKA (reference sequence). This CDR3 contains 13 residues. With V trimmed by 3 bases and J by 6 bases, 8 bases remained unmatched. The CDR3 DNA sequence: TGCAGTGCTAGTGATGTCACGGGGGGCGAGCAGTACTTC. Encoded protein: CSASDVTGGEQYF.

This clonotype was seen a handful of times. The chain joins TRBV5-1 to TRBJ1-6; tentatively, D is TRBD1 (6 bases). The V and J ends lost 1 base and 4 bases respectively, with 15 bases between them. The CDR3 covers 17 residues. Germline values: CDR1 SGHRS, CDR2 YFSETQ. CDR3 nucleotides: TGCGCCAGCAGCTTGTCCGCGGTAGGGGGATATAATTCACCCCTCCACTTT. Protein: CASSLSAVGGYNSPLHF. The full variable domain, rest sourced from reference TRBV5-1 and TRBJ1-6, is KAGVTQTPRYLIKTRGQQVTLSCSPISGHRSVSWYQQTPGQGLQFLFEYFSETQRNKGNFPGRFSGRQFSNSRSEMNVSTLELGDSALYLCASSLSAVGGYNSPLHFGNGTRLTVT.

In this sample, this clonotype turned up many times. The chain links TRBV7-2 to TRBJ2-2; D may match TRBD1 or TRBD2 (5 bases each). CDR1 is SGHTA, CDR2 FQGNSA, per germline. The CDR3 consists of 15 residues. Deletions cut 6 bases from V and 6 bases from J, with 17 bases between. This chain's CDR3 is CASSFKGTNSGELFF. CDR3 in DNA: TGTGCCAGCAGTTTCAAGGGGACGAATTCCGGGGAGCTGTTTTTT.

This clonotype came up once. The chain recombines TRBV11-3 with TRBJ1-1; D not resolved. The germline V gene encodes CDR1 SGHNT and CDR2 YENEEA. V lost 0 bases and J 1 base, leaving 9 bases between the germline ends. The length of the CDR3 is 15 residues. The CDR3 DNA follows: TGTGCCAGCAGCTTAGAATACGGACCGAACACTGAAGCTTTCTTT. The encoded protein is CASSLEYGPNTEAFF.

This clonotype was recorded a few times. Here the CDR3 reads CASSLGVAYNEQFF. CDR3 nucleotides: TGTGCCAGCAGTTTAGGGGTGGCTTACAATGAGCAGTTCTTC. This sequence joins TRBV12-3 or TRBV12-4 and TRBJ2-1; unclear D gene. V lost 1 base and J lost 4, with 8 bases in between. This CDR3 is built from 14 residues.

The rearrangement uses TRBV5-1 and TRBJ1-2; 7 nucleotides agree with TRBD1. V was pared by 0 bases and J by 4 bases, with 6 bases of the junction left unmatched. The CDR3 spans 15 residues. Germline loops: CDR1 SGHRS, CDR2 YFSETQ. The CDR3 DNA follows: TGCGCCAGCAGCTTGGGAGGACAGGAAGGCTATGGCTACACCTTC. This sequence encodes CASSLGGQEGYGYTF. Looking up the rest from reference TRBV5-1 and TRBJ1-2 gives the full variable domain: KAGVTQTPRYLIKTRGQQVTLSCSPISGHRSVSWYQQTPGQGLQFLFEYFSETQRNKGNFPGRFSGRQFSNSRSEMNVSTLELGDSALYLCASSLGGQEGYGYTFGSGTRLTVV.

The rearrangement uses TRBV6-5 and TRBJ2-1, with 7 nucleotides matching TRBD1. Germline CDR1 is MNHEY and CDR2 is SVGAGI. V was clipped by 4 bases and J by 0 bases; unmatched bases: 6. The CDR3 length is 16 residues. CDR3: CASSSRDSASYNEQFF. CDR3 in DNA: TGTGCCAGCAGTTCCCGGGACAGCGCCTCCTACAATGAGCAGTTCTTC.

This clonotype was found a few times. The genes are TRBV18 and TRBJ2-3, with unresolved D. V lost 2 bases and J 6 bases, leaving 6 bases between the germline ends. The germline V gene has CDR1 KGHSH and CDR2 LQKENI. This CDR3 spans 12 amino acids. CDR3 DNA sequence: TGTGCCAGCTCACCATCTAGGGATACGCAGTATTTT. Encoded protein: CASSPSRDTQYF.

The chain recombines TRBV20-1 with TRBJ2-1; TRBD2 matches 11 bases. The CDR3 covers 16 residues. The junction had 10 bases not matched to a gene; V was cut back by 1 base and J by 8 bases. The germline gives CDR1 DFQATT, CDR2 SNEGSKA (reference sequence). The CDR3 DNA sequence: TGCAGTGCTAGAGGTGGCCCGGGACTAGCGGTGGATGAGCAGTTCTTC. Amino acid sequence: CSARGGPGLAVDEQFF.

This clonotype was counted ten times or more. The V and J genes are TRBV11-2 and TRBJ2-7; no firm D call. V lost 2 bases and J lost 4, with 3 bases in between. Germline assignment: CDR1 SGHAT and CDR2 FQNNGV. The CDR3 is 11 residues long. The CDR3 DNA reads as TGTGCCAGCAGCTTAAAATACGAGCAGTACTTC. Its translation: CASSLKYEQYF.

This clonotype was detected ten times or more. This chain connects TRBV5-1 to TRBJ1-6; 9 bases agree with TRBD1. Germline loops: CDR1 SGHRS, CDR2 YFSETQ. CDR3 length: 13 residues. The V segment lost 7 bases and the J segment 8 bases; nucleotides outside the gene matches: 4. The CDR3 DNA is TGCGCCAGCTGCACAGGGGGCGATTCACCCCTCCACTTT. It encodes CASCTGGDSPLHF.

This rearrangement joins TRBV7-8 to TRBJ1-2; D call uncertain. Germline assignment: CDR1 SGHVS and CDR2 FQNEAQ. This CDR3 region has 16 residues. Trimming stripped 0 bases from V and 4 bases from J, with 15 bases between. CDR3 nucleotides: TGTGCCAGCAGCTTAGCTGCCGGGAGCTACCGCTATGGCTACACCTTC. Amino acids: CASSLAAGSYRYGYTF.

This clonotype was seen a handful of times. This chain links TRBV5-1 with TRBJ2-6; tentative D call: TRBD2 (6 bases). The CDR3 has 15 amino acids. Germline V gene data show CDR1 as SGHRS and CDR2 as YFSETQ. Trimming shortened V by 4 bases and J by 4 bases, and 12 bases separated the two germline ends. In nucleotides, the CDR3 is TGCGCCAGCAGCGGGGGAGGTTCGGGGGCCAACGTCCTGACTTTC. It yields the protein CASSGGGSGANVLTF.

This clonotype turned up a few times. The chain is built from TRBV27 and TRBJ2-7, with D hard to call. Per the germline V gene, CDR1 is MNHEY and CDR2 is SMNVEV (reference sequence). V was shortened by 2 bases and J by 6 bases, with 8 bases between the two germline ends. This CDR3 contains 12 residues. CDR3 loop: CASSLVGREQYF. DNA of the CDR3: TGTGCCAGCAGTTTAGTGGGTCGCGAGCAGTACTTC.

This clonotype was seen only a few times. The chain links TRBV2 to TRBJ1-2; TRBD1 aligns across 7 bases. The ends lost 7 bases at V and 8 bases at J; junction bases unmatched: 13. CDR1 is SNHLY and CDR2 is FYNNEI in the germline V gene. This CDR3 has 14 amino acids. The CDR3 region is CASTPDRTHRGYTF. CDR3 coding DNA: TGTGCCAGCACCCCGGACAGGACCCATAGGGGCTACACCTTC.

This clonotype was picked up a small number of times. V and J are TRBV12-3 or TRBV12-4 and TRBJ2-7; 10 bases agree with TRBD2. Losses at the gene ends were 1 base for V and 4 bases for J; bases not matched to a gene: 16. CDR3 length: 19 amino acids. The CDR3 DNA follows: TGTGCCAGCAGTTTAGGGCGCCACACTAGCGGGACAATCGCTTACGAGCAGTACTTC. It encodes CASSLGRHTSGTIAYEQYF.

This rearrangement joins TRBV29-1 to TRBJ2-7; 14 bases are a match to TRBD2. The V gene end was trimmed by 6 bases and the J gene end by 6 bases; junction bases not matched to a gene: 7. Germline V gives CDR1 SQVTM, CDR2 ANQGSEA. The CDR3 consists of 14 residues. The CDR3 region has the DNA TGCAGCGTCGGGACTAGCGGGAGTATAAGCGAGCAGTACTTC. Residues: CSVGTSGSISEQYF.

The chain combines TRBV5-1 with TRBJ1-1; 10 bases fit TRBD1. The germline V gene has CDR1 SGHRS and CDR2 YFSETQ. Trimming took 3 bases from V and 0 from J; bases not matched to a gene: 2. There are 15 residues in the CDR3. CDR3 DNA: TGCGCCAGCAGCTGGGGACAGGGGTTGAACACTGAAGCTTTCTTT. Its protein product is CASSWGQGLNTEAFF.

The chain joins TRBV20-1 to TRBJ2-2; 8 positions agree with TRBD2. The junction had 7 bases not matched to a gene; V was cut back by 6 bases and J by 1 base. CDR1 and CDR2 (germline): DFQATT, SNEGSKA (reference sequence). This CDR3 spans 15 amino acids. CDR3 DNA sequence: TGCAGTGCCGAAAGCGGGGGACAGAACACCGGGGAGCTGTTTTTT. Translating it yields CSAESGGQNTGELFF.

CDR3 amino acids: CASSLQLRSGWNTGELFF. The CDR3, as DNA: TGTGCCAGCAGTTTGCAGTTGCGAAGCGGGTGGAACACCGGGGAGCTGTTTTTT. The rearrangement uses TRBV12-3 or TRBV12-4 and TRBJ2-2, with D possibly matching TRBD2 (6 bases). Trimming stripped 3 bases from V and 1 base from J, with 18 bases between. CDR3 length: 18 amino acids.

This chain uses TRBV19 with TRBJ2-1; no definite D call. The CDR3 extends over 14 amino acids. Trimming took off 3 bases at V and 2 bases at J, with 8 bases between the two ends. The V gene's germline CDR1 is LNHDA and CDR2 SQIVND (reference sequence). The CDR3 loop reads CASSMTEAYNEQFF. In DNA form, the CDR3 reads TGTGCCAGTAGTATGACGGAAGCCTACAATGAGCAGTTCTTC.

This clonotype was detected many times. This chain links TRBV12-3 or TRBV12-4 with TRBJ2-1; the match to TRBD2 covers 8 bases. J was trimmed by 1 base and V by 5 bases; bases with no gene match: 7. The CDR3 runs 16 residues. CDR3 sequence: CASSPRGGGSYNEQFF. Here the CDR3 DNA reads TGTGCCAGCAGTCCCAGGGGCGGGGGGTCCTACAATGAGCAGTTCTTC.

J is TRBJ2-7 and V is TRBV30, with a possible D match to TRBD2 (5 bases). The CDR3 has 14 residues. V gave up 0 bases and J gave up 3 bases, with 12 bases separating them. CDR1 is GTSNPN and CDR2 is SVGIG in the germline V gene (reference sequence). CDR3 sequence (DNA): TGTGCCTGGAGTGTACGGACTGCCGACTACGAGCAGTACTTC. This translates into CAWSVRTADYEQYF.

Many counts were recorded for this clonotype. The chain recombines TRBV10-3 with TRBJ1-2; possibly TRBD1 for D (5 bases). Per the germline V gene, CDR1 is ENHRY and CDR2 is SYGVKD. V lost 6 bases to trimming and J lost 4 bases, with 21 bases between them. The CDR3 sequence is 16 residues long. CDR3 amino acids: CAIRSDLRRGSYGYTF. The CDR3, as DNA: TGTGCCATCAGGTCCGACTTGCGACGGGGGAGCTATGGCTACACCTTC.

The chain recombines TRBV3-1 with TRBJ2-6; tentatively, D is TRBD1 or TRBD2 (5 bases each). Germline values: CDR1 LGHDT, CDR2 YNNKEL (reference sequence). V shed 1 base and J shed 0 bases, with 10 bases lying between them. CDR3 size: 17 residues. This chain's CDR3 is CASSQGDAGSGANVLTF. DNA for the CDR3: TGTGCCAGCAGCCAAGGGGACGCAGGCTCTGGGGCCAACGTCCTGACTTTC. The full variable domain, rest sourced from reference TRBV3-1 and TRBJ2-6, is DTAVSQTPKYLVTQMGNDKSIKCEQNLGHDTMYWYKQDSKKFLKIMFSYNNKELIINETVPNRFSPKSPDKAHLNLHINSLELGDSAVYFCASSQGDAGSGANVLTFGAGSRLTVL.